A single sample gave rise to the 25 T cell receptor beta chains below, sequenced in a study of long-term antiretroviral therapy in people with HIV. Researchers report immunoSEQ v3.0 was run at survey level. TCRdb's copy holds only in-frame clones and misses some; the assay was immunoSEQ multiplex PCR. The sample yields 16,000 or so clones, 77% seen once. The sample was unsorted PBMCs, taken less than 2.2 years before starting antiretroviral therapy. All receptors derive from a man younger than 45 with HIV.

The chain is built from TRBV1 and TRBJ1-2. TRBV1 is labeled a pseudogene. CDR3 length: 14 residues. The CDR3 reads CTSNSEGIGLGYTF. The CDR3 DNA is TGCACCAGCAATTCGGAGGGGATAGGACTTGGCTACACCTTC.

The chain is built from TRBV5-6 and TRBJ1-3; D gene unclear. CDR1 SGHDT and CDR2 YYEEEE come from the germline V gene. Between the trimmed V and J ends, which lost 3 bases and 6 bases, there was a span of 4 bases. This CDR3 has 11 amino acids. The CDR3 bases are TGTGCCAGCAGCTACTTAAACACCATATATTTT. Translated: CASSYLNTIYF. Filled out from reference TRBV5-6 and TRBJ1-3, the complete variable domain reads DAGVTQSPTHLIKTRGQQVTLRCSPKSGHDTVSWYQQALGQGPQFIFQYYEEEERQRGNFPDRFSGHQFPNYSSELNVNALLLGDSALYLCASSYLNTIYFGEGSWLTVV.

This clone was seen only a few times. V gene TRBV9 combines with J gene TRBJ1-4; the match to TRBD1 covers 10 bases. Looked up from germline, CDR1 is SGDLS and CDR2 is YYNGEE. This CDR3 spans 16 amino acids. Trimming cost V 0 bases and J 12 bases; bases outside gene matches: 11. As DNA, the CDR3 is TGTGCCAGCAGCGTAGGGACAGGGGGGTTCCTAACGGAACTGTTTTTT. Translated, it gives CASSVGTGGFLTELFF.

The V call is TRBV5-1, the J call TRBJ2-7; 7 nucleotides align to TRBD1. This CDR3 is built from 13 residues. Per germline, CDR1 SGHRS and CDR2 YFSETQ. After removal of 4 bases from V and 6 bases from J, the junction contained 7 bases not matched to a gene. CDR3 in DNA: TGCGCCAGCAGCGAGGCCGACAGGGCCGAGCAGTACTTC. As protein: CASSEADRAEQYF.

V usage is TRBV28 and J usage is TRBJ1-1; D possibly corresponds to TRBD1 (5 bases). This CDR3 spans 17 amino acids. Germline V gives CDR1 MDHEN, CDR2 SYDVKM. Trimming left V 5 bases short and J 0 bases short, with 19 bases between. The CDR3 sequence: CASSTSRQGRVNTEAFF. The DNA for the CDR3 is TGTGCCAGCAGTACCAGCCGCCAGGGACGGGTGAACACTGAAGCTTTCTTT.

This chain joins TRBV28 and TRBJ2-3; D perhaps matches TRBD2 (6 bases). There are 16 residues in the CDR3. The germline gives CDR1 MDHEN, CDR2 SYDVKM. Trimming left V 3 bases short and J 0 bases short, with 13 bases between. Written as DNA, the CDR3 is TGTGCCAGCAGTTTTGAACCGGGACTGAGCACAGATACGCAGTATTTT. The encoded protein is CASSFEPGLSTDTQYF.

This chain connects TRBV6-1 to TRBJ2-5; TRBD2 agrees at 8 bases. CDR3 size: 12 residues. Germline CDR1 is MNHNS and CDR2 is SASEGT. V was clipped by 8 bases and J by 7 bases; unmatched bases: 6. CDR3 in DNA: TGTGCCAGCCGGGGGGGATCCCGGACCCAGTACTTC. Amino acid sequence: CASRGGSRTQYF.

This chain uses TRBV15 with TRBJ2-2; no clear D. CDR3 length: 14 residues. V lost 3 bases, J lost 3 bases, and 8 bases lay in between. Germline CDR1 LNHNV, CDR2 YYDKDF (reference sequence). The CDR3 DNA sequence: TGTGCCACCAGCAGCGTTAGGGACACCGGGGAGCTGTTTTTT. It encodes CATSSVRDTGELFF.

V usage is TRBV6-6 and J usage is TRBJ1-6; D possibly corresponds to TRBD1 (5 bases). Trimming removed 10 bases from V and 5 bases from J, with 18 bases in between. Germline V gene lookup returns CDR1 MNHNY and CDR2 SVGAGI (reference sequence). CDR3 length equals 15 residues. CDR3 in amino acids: CAISQGSPDNSPLHF. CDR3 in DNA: TGTGCCATCAGCCAGGGATCCCCTGATAATTCACCCCTCCACTTT.

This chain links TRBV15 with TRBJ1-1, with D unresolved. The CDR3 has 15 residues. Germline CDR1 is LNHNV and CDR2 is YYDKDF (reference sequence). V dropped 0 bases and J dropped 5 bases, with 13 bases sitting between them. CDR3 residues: CATSRDRRFQTEAFF. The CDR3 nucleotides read TGTGCCACCAGCAGAGATCGTCGCTTTCAGACTGAAGCTTTCTTT.

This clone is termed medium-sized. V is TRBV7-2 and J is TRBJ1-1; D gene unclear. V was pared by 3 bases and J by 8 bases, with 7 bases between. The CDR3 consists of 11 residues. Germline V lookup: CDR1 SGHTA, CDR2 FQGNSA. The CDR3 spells CASSFGREAFF. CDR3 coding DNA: TGTGCCAGCAGCTTCGGCAGGGAAGCTTTCTTT.

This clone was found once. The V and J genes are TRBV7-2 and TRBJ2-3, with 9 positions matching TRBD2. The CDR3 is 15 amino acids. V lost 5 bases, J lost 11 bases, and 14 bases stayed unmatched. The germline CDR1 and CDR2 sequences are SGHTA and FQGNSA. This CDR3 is CASSGGGESFRGQYF. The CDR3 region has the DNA TGTGCCAGCAGCGGCGGGGGGGAGAGTTTCAGGGGGCAGTATTTT. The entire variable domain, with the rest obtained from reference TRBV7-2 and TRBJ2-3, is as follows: GAGVSQSPSNKVTEKGKDVELRCDPISGHTALYWYRQSLGQGLEFLIYFQGNSAPDKSGLPSDRFSAERTGGSVSTLTIQRTQQEDSAVYLCASSGGGESFRGQYFGPGTRLTVL.

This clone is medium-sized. The CDR3, as DNA: TGTGCCAGCAGCCACGAGGACTCCAGGCCGTTTAACTATGGCTACACCTTC. Its protein is CASSHEDSRPFNYGYTF. The chain has TRBV14 and TRBJ1-2; D gene ambiguous. The CDR3 contains 17 residues. Germline lookup yields CDR1 SGHDN and CDR2 FVKESK. The V end lost 3 bases, the J end lost 1 base, and 18 bases lay between the germline ends.

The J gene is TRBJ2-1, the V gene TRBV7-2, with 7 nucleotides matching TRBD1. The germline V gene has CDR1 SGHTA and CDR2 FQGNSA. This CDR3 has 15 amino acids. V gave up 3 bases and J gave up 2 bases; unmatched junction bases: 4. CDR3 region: CASSFGTAAYNEQFF. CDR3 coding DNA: TGTGCCAGCAGCTTCGGGACAGCCGCCTACAATGAGCAGTTCTTC.

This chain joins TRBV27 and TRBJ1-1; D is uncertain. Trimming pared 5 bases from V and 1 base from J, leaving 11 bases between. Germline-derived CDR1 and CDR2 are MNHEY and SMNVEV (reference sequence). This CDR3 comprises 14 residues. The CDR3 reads CASSTPTGNTEAFF. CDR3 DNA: TGTGCCAGCAGTACCCCGACCGGGAACACTGAAGCTTTCTTT.

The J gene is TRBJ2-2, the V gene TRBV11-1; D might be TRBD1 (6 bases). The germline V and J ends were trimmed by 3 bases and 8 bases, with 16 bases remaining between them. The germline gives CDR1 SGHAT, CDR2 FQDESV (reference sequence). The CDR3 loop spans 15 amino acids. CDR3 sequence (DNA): TGTGCCAGCAGCTTCGGGACATCTTTTCTTGGGGAGCTGTTTTTT. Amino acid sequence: CASSFGTSFLGELFF.

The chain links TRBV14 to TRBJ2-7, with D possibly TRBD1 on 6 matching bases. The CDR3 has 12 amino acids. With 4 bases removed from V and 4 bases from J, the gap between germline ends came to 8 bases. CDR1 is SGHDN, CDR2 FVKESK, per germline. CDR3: CASSLTGYEQYF. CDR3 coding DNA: TGTGCCAGCAGCCTTACAGGGTACGAGCAGTACTTC.

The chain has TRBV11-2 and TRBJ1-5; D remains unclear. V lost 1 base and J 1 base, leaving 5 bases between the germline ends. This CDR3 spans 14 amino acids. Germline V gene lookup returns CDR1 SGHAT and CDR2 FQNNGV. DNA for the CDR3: TGTGCCAGCAGCTTAGGATCGAGCAATCAGCCCCAGCATTTT. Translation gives CASSLGSSNQPQHF.

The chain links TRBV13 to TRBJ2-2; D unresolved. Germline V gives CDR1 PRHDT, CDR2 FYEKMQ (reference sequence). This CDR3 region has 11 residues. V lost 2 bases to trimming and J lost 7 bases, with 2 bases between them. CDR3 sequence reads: CASSLRGELFF. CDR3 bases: TGTGCCAGCAGCTTACGCGGGGAGCTGTTTTTT. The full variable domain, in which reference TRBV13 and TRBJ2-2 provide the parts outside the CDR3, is AAGVIQSPRHLIKEKRETATLKCYPIPRHDTVYWYQQGPGQDPQFLISFYEKMQSDKGSIPDRFSAQQFSDYHSELNMSSLELGDSALYFCASSLRGELFFGEGSRLTVL.

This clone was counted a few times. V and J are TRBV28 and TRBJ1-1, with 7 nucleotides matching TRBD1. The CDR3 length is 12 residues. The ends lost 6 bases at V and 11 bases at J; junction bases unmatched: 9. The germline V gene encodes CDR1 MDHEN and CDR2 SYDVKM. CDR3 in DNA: TGTGCCAGCAGGACCAGGGGGTTTGTTGCTTTCTTT. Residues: CASRTRGFVAFF.

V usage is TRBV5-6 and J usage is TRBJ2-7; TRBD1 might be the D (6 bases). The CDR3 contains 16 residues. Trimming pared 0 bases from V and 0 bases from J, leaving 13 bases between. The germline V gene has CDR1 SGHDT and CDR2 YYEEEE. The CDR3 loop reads CASSLVGRDISYEQYF. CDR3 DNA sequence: TGTGCCAGCAGCTTGGTGGGCAGGGACATCTCCTACGAGCAGTACTTC.

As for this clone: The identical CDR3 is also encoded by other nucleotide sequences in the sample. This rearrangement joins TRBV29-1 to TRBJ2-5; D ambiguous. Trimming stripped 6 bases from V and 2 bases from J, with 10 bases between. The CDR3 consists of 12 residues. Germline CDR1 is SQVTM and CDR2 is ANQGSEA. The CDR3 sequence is CSVTSWQETQYF. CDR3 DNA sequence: TGCAGCGTCACGAGTTGGCAAGAGACCCAGTACTTC. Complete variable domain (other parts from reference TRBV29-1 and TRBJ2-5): SAVISQKPSRDICQRGTSLTIQCQVDSQVTMMFWYRQQPGQSLTLIATANQGSEATYESGFVIDKFPISRPNLTFSTLTVSNMSPEDSSIYLCSVTSWQETQYFGPGTRLLVL.

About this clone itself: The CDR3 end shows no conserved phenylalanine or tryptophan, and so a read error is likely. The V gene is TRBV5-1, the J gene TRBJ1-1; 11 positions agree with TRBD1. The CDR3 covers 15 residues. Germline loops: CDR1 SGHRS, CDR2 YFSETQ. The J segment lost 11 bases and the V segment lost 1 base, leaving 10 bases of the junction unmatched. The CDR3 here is CASSLNTGQGADAFL. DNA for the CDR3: TGCGCCAGCAGCTTGAACACCGGACAGGGGGCAGATGCTTTCCTT.

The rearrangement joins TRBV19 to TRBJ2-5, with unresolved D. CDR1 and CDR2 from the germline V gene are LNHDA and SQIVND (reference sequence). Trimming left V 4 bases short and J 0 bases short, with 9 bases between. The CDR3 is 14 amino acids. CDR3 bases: TGTGCCAGTAGTACGGGTCCGTACCAAGAGACCCAGTACTTC. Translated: CASSTGPYQETQYF.

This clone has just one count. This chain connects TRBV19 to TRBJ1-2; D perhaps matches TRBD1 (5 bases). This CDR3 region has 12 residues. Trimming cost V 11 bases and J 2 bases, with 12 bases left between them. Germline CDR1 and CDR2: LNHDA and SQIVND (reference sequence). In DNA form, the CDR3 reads TGTGCCGCAAAGGACACGAACTATGGCTACACCTTC. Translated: CAAKDTNYGYTF.